The 24 T cell receptor beta chains reported below all come from one sample, sequenced in a study of cytomegalovirus exposure and HLA in healthy donors (dated by TCRdb to about 2017). Libraries came from the immunoSEQ multiplex PCR assay. TCRdb limited this immuneACCESS table to in-frame rearrangements with V and J called. A share of clones is missing; checked studies link under half to unresolved V genes, and the rest is unexplained. The sample profile shows some 250,000 clones; 90% of them were found once. Under 0.4% of the sample goes to the ten largest clones. The sample comprised PBMCs. These receptors all stem from a woman under 30 in good health and CMV-seronegative.

This chain joins TRBV30 and TRBJ1-4; the D gene is possibly TRBD1 (5 bases). Trimming stripped 4 bases from V and 0 bases from J, with 18 bases between. The CDR3 contains 17 residues. The germline V gene has CDR1 GTSNPN and CDR2 SVGIG (reference sequence). The CDR3: CAWKSDSWIPTNEKLFF. CDR3 coding DNA: TGTGCCTGGAAATCTGACAGCTGGATTCCAACTAATGAAAAACTGTTTTTT. Variable domain in full (rest from reference TRBV30 and TRBJ1-4): SQTIHQWPATLVQPVGSPLSLECTVEGTSNPNLYWYRQAAGRGLQLLFYSVGIGQISSEVPQNLSASRPQDRQFILSSKKLLLSDSGFYLCAWKSDSWIPTNEKLFFGSGTQLSVL.

The chain joins TRBV5-1 to TRBJ2-1, with 7 bases identical to TRBD1. V was clipped by 0 bases and J by 4 bases; unmatched bases: 4. CDR3 length equals 15 residues. Germline CDR1 is SGHRS and CDR2 is YFSETQ. CDR3 sequence: CASSLEGQPYNEQFF. The CDR3 DNA reads TGCGCCAGCAGCTTGGAGGGACAGCCTTACAATGAGCAGTTCTTC. The full variable domain, with the rest looked up from reference TRBV5-1 and TRBJ2-1, is KAGVTQTPRYLIKTRGQQVTLSCSPISGHRSVSWYQQTPGQGLQFLFEYFSETQRNKGNFPGRFSGRQFSNSRSEMNVSTLELGDSALYLCASSLEGQPYNEQFFGPGTRLTVL.

J is TRBJ2-1 and V is TRBV13, with 8 bases identical to TRBD2. This CDR3 is 14 amino acids long. Germline V gives CDR1 PRHDT, CDR2 FYEKMQ (reference sequence). J was trimmed by 9 bases and V by 0 bases; bases with no gene match: 4. The CDR3 DNA sequence: TGTGCCAGCAGCTTAGGGACCCTAGCGGGTGAGCAGTTCTTC. This translates into CASSLGTLAGEQFF.

This clone was counted a few times. The chain joins TRBV1 to TRBJ2-7; the table's D call of TRBD2 was not tested on the DNA. TRBV1 is a recognized pseudogene. This CDR3 is 18 amino acids long. In nucleotides, the CDR3 is TGCACCAGCAGCCAACACCGAAGGCGGCTAGCGGCGAACTACGAGCAGTACTTC. Its translation: CTSSQHRRRLAANYEQYF.

V and J are TRBV11-3 and TRBJ2-1; D is uncertain. The CDR3 has 14 residues. Germline V gene data show CDR1 as SGHNT and CDR2 as YENEEA. Trimming took off 1 base at V and 9 bases at J, with 13 bases between the two ends. This CDR3 reads CASSLVAPPGEQFF. CDR3 sequence (DNA): TGTGCCAGCAGCTTAGTGGCCCCCCCGGGTGAGCAGTTCTTC.

This chain uses TRBV7-9 with TRBJ2-1, with D perhaps TRBD1 (5 bases). The germline gives CDR1 SEHNR, CDR2 FQNEAQ (reference sequence). V was trimmed by 3 bases and J by 5 bases, leaving 14 bases between them. The length of the CDR3 is 15 residues. The DNA for the CDR3 is TGTGCCAGCAGCTTTTCGGTGGGGCAGGACAATGAGCAGTTCTTC. Translation gives CASSFSVGQDNEQFF.

V and J are TRBV6-1 and TRBJ1-2, with 7 bases identical to TRBD1. CDR3 size: 12 residues. CDR1 is MNHNS, CDR2 SASEGT, per germline. With 6 bases clipped from V and 4 bases from J, the junction kept 2 bases outside the gene matches. CDR3 sequence (DNA): TGTGCCAGCAGGGGGACAGCCTATGGCTACACCTTC. Its translation is CASRGTAYGYTF.

V gene TRBV7-8 combines with J gene TRBJ2-7; 11 positions agree with TRBD1. Germline trimming cut 1 base from V and 2 bases from J; bases unmatched to any gene: 7. The CDR3 runs 17 residues. Germline CDR1 reads SGHVS; CDR2 reads FQNEAQ. The CDR3 reads CASSLDPGQGVPYEQYF. In DNA, the CDR3 is TGTGCCAGCAGCTTAGATCCGGGACAGGGGGTCCCCTACGAGCAGTACTTC.

The rearrangement joins TRBV27 to TRBJ1-1, with 9 positions matching TRBD1. Trimming at V came to 6 bases and at J to 7 bases, leaving 15 bases not matched to a gene. In germline, CDR1 is MNHEY, CDR2 SMNVEV (reference sequence). This CDR3 region has 16 residues. The CDR3 DNA is TGTGCCAGCAGCCCGAGGGGACAGGGTGGTCTATTTGAAGCTTTCTTT. Translation gives CASSPRGQGGLFEAFF.

This clone was picked up a small number of times. The rearrangement links TRBV16 to TRBJ1-5; 8 positions match TRBD1. Per the germline V gene, CDR1 is KGHSY and CDR2 is FQNENV. CDR3 size: 15 residues. Germline trimming cut 2 bases from V and 2 bases from J; bases unmatched to any gene: 2. In DNA form, the CDR3 reads TGTGCCAGCAGCCAAGAGACAGGGGGCAATCAGCCCCAGCATTTT. Translation gives CASSQETGGNQPQHF.

This clone was seen once. The rearrangement links TRBV19 to TRBJ1-5; 10 positions match TRBD1. The CDR3 is made up of 14 amino acids. Per the germline V gene, CDR1 is LNHDA and CDR2 is SQIVND (reference sequence). V shed 5 bases, J shed 4 bases, and the junction held 2 bases outside the gene matches. This chain's CDR3 is CASSPDRGNQPQHF. In DNA, the CDR3 is TGTGCCAGTAGTCCGGACAGGGGGAATCAGCCCCAGCATTTT. The full variable domain, in which reference TRBV19 and TRBJ1-5 provide the parts outside the CDR3, is DGGITQSPKYLFRKEGQNVTLSCEQNLNHDAMYWYRQDPGQGLRLIYYSQIVNDFQKGDIAEGYSVSREKKESFPLTVTSAQKNPTAFYLCASSPDRGNQPQHFGDGTRLSIL.

The table lists this clone with a few counts. The gene calls are TRBV28 and TRBJ2-7; 8 positions match TRBD2. CDR3 length: 16 residues. Looked up from germline, CDR1 is MDHEN and CDR2 is SYDVKM. V was pared by 5 bases and J by 6 bases, with 15 bases of the junction left unmatched. The CDR3 DNA reads TGTGCCAGCAGTGGAACGAGGACTAGCAAAAAGGGCGAGCAGTACTTC. It encodes CASSGTRTSKKGEQYF.

The chain is built from TRBV29-1 and TRBJ2-5; TRBD2 matches 10 bases. V lost 4 bases and J lost 5; bases outside the gene matches: 7. This CDR3 region has 14 residues. Germline values: CDR1 SQVTM, CDR2 ANQGSEA. CDR3 nucleotides: TGCAGCGTTGTGAAGCGGGGGGGCGGGGAGACCCAGTACTTC. Its protein product is CSVVKRGGGETQYF.

The V and J genes are TRBV20-1 and TRBJ1-4, with unresolved D. Germline V gene lookup returns CDR1 DFQATT and CDR2 SNEGSKA (reference sequence). V was clipped by 4 bases and J by 7 bases, with 4 bases between them. This CDR3 spans 10 amino acids. Written as DNA, the CDR3 is TGCAGTGCTATATTTGAAAAACTGTTTTTT. Amino acid sequence: CSAIFEKLFF.

The chain uses TRBV5-1 and TRBJ2-7; D is perhaps TRBD2 (5 bases). Between the trimmed V and J ends, which lost 2 bases and 6 bases, there was a span of 18 bases. The CDR3 loop spans 15 amino acids. CDR1 is SGHRS, CDR2 YFSETQ, per germline. The CDR3, as DNA: TGCGCCAGCAGCTTCTCCACGGGGTTGGCCTTCGAGCAGTACGTC. Protein product: CASSFSTGLAFEQYV.

V gene TRBV27 combines with J gene TRBJ2-2, with 8 bases fitting TRBD2. The CDR3 is 15 residues long. Germline V lookup: CDR1 MNHEY, CDR2 SMNVEV (reference sequence). V shed 7 bases and J 4 bases; nucleotides not matched to a gene: 8. The CDR3 is CASKSRLASTGELFF. The CDR3 bases are TGTGCCAGCAAGAGTCGACTAGCGAGCACCGGGGAGCTGTTTTTT.

The rearrangement uses TRBV6-1 and TRBJ1-1; tentatively, D is TRBD1 (5 bases). The germline V and J ends were trimmed by 0 bases and 5 bases, with 16 bases remaining between them. The CDR3 totals 16 residues. Germline loops: CDR1 MNHNS, CDR2 SASEGT. CDR3 nucleotides: TGTGCCAGCAGTGAAGCCCGATTCGGGGGGAGAACTGAAGCTTTCTTT. The encoded protein is CASSEARFGGRTEAFF.

The chain uses TRBV7-9 and TRBJ1-4; TRBD1 aligns across 8 bases. V was clipped by 0 bases and J by 8 bases; unmatched bases: 14. The germline CDR1 and CDR2 sequences are SEHNR and FQNEAQ (reference sequence). The CDR3 loop spans 18 amino acids. Here the CDR3 reads CASSLAVAGGAVLEKLFF. DNA of the CDR3: TGTGCCAGCAGCTTAGCCGTGGCAGGGGGCGCGGTATTAGAAAAACTGTTTTTT.

The CDR3 DNA sequence: TGCGCCAGCAGCCAAGATCCCGCGAGGGGGCCTCAGCCCCAGCATTTT. Translated, it gives CASSQDPARGPQPQHF. This chain uses TRBV4-1 with TRBJ1-5, with 7 bases matching TRBD1. V dropped 0 bases and J dropped 6; count of bases not matched to a gene: 8. The CDR3 extends over 16 amino acids. Looked up from germline, CDR1 is MGHRA and CDR2 is YSYEKL.

The V gene is TRBV30, the J gene TRBJ1-1; TRBD1 might be the D (6 bases). Germline CDR1 is GTSNPN and CDR2 is SVGIG (reference sequence). The CDR3 loop spans 14 amino acids. Trimming pared 0 bases from V and 0 bases from J, leaving 8 bases between. CDR3 amino acids: CAWSVGGVNTEAFF. The CDR3 nucleotides read TGTGCCTGGAGTGTAGGGGGGGTGAACACTGAAGCTTTCTTT.

This chain links TRBV9 with TRBJ2-1; the match to TRBD2 covers 7 bases. Germline V CDR1 and CDR2: SGDLS, YYNGEE. V was pared by 4 bases and J by 8 bases, with 15 bases of the junction left unmatched. The CDR3 extends over 16 amino acids. The CDR3 here is CASSPRGAGVVYEQFF. The CDR3 coding sequence is TGTGCCAGCAGCCCCCGCGGGGCGGGGGTGGTGTATGAGCAGTTCTTC.

The V and J genes are TRBV30 and TRBJ2-5; TRBD1 is a possible D gene (6 bases). This CDR3 comprises 12 residues. The germline gives CDR1 GTSNPN, CDR2 SVGIG (reference sequence). Trimming left V 6 bases short and J 1 base short, with 9 bases between. CDR3 residues: CACQGSQETQYF. Written as DNA, the CDR3 is TGTGCCTGTCAGGGGTCCCAAGAGACCCAGTACTTC.

This chain links TRBV7-2 with TRBJ2-7; TRBD1 matches 8 bases. Trimming cost V 3 bases and J 4 bases; bases outside gene matches: 5. Germline CDR1 is SGHTA and CDR2 is FQGNSA. This CDR3 is 14 amino acids long. CDR3 in DNA: TGTGCCAGCAGCTTTGCCAGGGGGCCTTACGAGCAGTACGTC. It yields the protein CASSFARGPYEQYV.

The V and J genes are TRBV18 and TRBJ1-3; TRBD1 might be the D (5 bases). V lost 1 base to trimming and J lost 0 bases, with 13 bases between them. The CDR3 sequence is 17 residues long. The V gene's germline CDR1 is KGHSH and CDR2 LQKENI. CDR3 sequence: CASSPRLDILSGNTIYF. DNA for the CDR3: TGTGCCAGCTCACCACGGTTGGACATCCTCTCTGGAAACACCATATATTTT.